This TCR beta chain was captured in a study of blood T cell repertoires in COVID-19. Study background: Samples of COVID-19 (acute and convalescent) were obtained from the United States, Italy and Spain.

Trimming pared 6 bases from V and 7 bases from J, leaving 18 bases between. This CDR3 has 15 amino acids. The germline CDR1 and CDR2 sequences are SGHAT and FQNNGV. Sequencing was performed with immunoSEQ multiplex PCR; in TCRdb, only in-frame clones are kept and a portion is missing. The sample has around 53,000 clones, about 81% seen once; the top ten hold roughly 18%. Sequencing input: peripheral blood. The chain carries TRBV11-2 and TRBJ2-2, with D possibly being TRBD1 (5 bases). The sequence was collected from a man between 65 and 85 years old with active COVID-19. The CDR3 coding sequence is TGTGCCAGCAGGGGTAGTATCCAAAGGGGCGGGGAGCTGTTTTTT. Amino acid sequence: CASRGSIQRGGELFF.